Listed here is a single T cell receptor beta chain. What it binds is not known. The sample originates from a study of vaccination and CD4 T cells after COVID-19. The treatment denotes: approximately 11-day PBMC culture with coronavirus spike peptide pools or control peptides (ViraFEST assay). The assay that was used to sequence DNA from cultured CD4+ T cells was the Oncomine TCR Beta short-read assay. A single record per CDR3 protein comes from TCRdb applying MiXCR to the PCR reads. The profile shows approximately 13,000 distinct CDR3 sequences, less than 80% of them singletons. V was pared by 5 bases and J by 10 bases, with 14 bases between. The CDR3 consists of 13 residues. Germline assignment: CDR1 MNHNS and CDR2 SASEGT.

Sequencing was done on a sample of CD4+ T cells from blood, cultured in vitro. The V and J genes are TRBV6-1 and TRBJ1-4; D unresolved. The source is a human donor who had recovered from COVID-19. As DNA, the CDR3 is TGTGCCAGCAGTCGCCCCACGTTGGGAAAACTGTTTTTT. Its translation: CASSRPTLGKLFF.